This T cell receptor beta chain was recovered during a study of cytomegalovirus exposure and HLA in healthy donors. At the level of the study: Assignment to the Caucasian-associated ancestry cluster applied to 75% to 85% of the 300 to 500 genotyped donors. Notes on the study in general: TCR beta V- and J-gene trimming, according to a later analysis, was linked to a missense DCLRE1C variant. Some TCR beta chains (roughly 160 of them) were listed as cytomegalovirus-associated.

About this clone itself: Its antigen is unknown.

PCR involved 60 Vbeta and 13 Jbeta primers. How the authors handled the data: A follow-up analysis tallied 86 million or so unique TCR beta chains, some 11 million shared. Using immunoSEQ multiplex PCR, the repertoire was profiled, and TCRdb retains in-frame clones only, with some absent. V and J calls and clone size are given by that table; D and trimming were obtained from the DNA. Of some 110,000 clones in the sample, about 70% were seen once. After removal of 6 bases from V and 1 base from J, the junction contained 7 bases not matched to a gene. This CDR3 has 16 amino acids. In germline, CDR1 is SNHLY, CDR2 FYNNEI.

The specimen sequenced was PBMCs. The chain links TRBV2 to TRBJ2-1; 9 bases are a match to TRBD1. The source of this sequence is a man aged 25-40 years in good health and CMV-seropositive. The CDR3 loop reads CASSLQGAPSYNEQFF. CDR3 DNA: TGTGCCAGCAGCTTACAGGGGGCCCCTTCCTACAATGAGCAGTTCTTC.